This T cell receptor beta chain was documented in a study of T cell responses to AZD1222 COVID-19 vaccine. TCRdb's copy holds only in-frame clones and misses some; the assay was immunoSEQ multiplex PCR. There are about 120,000 clones in the sample; around 87% occur only once, and about 2.9% lies in the top ten. Overall study findings and caveats: Spike was spanned by vaccine-associated CD4 TCRs, which were dominant at 160-218 and 743-854. Baseline seropositives among AZD1222 recipients totaled only five to seven. Females outnumbered males among donors, who were mostly white British; clonal diversity was possibly underestimated. Repertoire samples came only from after the peak T cell response.

Details on this clone: Its antigen is still unknown.

The CDR3 contains 14 residues. Germline-derived CDR1 and CDR2 are LNHNV and YYDKDF (reference sequence). This sample comprised peripheral blood, obtained 28 days after the second AZD1222 dose. This chain links TRBV15 with TRBJ2-1, with D possibly matching TRBD1 (5 bases). The sequence was collected from an adult who received the AZD1222 COVID-19 vaccine. CDR3 residues: CALRRATGYNEQFF. CDR3 coding DNA: TGTGCGCTCCGCAGAGCTACAGGCTACAATGAGCAGTTCTTC.